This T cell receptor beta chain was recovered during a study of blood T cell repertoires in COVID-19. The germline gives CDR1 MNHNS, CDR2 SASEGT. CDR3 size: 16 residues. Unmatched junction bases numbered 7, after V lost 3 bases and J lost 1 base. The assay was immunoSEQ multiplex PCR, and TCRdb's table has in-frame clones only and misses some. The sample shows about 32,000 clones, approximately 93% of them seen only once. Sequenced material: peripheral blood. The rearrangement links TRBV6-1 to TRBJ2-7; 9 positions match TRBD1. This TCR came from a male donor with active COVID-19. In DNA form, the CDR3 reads TGTGCCAGCAGTGACCCTGGACAGGGGAGATCCTACGAGCAGTACTTC. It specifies CASSDPGQGRSYEQYF.